These T cell receptor beta chains were read from a single sample in a study of regulatory T cells in long-lasting Graves disease. TCRdb re-called the multiplex PCR reads with MiXCR, one entry per CDR3 protein. Of about 460,000 distinct CDR3 sequences detected, around 13% appear once; the ten largest clones hold around a sixth. A further study also used this sample, focusing on T cells in Graves' hyperthyroidism and ophthalmopathy.

The sample was peripheral blood mononuclear cells (PBMCs), taken at new diagnosis, from a patient treated with antithyroid drugs. The receptors were gathered from a woman aged 45-59 years with Graves disease. CDR3s include the opening cysteine and the closing phenylalanine or tryptophan. Each record gives: clone size, V gene, D gene, J gene, CDR3 DNA, CDR3 protein. A D gene is named only where the DNA matches it firmly. Clone size appears in some rows only: once, few, many, or a class for an expanded clone.

.	TRBV7-3	.	TRBJ2-1	TGTGCCAGCAGCGTCGGACTCCAAACCTCCGAAAACCGCTACAATGAGCAGTTCTTC	CASSVGLQTSENRYNEQFF
many	TRBV10-1	.	TRBJ2-5	TGCGCCAGCAGCCGGACAGAAGGAGAGACCCAGTACTTC	CASSRTEGETQYF
.	TRBV6-5	.	TRBJ1-1	TGTGCCAGCAGTTACTCCGATCACGCTTTCTTT	CASSYSDHAFF
many	TRBV2	.	TRBJ2-7	TGTGCCAGCAGGCGGGACTCCGCCTACGAGCAGTACTTC	CASRRDSAYEQYF
.	TRBV7-2	TRBD2	TRBJ2-3	TGTGCCAGCAGCCTCCGGACTAGCTTGGATACGCAGTATTTT	CASSLRTSLDTQYF
few	TRBV4-1	TRBD1	TRBJ1-2	TGCGCCAGCAGCCAAGATGAGACAGGGCCCTATGGCTACACCTTC	CASSQDETGPYGYTF
many	TRBV10-3	TRBD2	TRBJ2-7	TGTGCCATCAGGGGGACTAGCGGGAGTCCCGAGCAGTACTTC	CAIRGTSGSPEQYF
many	TRBV5-1	.	TRBJ2-3	TGCGCCAGCGGCAAGGGGCGCGGGGATACAGATACGCAGTATTTT	CASGKGRGDTDTQYF
many	TRBV11-2	.	TRBJ2-1	TGTGCCAGCAGCTTCCGGGGTGGCATATACAATGAGCAGTTCTTC	CASSFRGGIYNEQFF
many	TRBV28	.	TRBJ2-5	TGTGCCAGCAGTTCCCCGGACAGACAAGAGACCCAGTACTTC	CASSSPDRQETQYF
few	TRBV2	TRBD2	TRBJ2-3	TGTGCCAGCGGACCGCTAGCGGGAGTAGGAGATACGCAGTATTTT	CASGPLAGVGDTQYF
many	TRBV28	.	TRBJ1-5	TGTGCCAGCACTCCGGGGGGGACACGCAATCAGCCCCAGCATTTT	CASTPGGTRNQPQHF
many	TRBV20-1	.	TRBJ2-5	TGCAGTGCTAGAGATGTTTCTCGAGGCGGAGAGACCCAGTACTTC	CSARDVSRGGETQYF
.	TRBV29-1	TRBD1	TRBJ2-2	TGCAGCGTTGCCCTCGAGACAGGGGTCGTCACCGGGGAGCTGTTTTTT	CSVALETGVVTGELFF
few	TRBV5-1	.	TRBJ2-3	TGCGCCAGCAGCTTGGTGGGCACCACAGATACGCAGTATTTT	CASSLVGTTDTQYF
.	TRBV30	TRBD1	TRBJ2-4	TGTGCCTGGAGGCCGACAGGGAGTAAAAACATTCAGTACTTC	CAWRPTGSKNIQYF
few	TRBV3-1	TRBD1	TRBJ2-2	TGTGCCAGCAGCGCCCATGGACAGGACGAGAACACCGGGGAGCTGTTTTTT	CASSAHGQDENTGELFF
.	TRBV5-6	.	TRBJ2-7	TGTGCCAGCAGCCCGCTAGGCAACTACGAGCAGTACTTC	CASSPLGNYEQYF
few	TRBV2	TRBD2	TRBJ2-3	TGTGCCGTAAGCCGGGGAGCGGGAGCAGATACGCAGTATTTT	CAVSRGAGADTQYF
.	TRBV5-1	TRBD2	TRBJ2-1	TGCGCCAGCAGCTTCGGCGGGACTATATACAATGAGCAGTTCTTC	CASSFGGTIYNEQFF
.	TRBV5-6	TRBD2	TRBJ2-5	TGTGCCAGCAGCTCCCCCGCTAGCGGGAGGGCCTATCAAGAGACCCAGTACTTC	CASSSPASGRAYQETQYF
few	TRBV18	.	TRBJ2-3	TGTGCCAGCTCACCACACATTCTTACGTTCCAGGGGCCAGATACGCAGTATTTT	CASSPHILTFQGPDTQYF
many	TRBV28	.	TRBJ2-4	TGTGCCAGCAGTTTCGGGGGCGCAGCGAAAAACATTCAGTACTTC	CASSFGGAAKNIQYF
many	TRBV6-2/TRBV6-3	.	TRBJ2-5	TGTGCCAGCAGTTACCAGGGAACTAGCCAAGAGACCCAGTACTTC	CASSYQGTSQETQYF
many	TRBV27	TRBD2	TRBJ2-1	TGTGCCAGCAGATTCCGACTAGCGCGAACGAGTCATGTCATAGACTCCTACAATGAGCAGTTCTTC	CASRFRLARTSHVIDSYNEQFF
.	TRBV12-3/TRBV12-4	TRBD2	TRBJ2-3	TGTGCCAGCAGTCCTCGGGGGACTAGTCGGACAGATACGCAGTATTTT	CASSPRGTSRTDTQYF
many	TRBV5-1	.	TRBJ2-2	TGCGCCAGCAGCGGTGGTGGGGGCGCGAACACCGGGGAGCTGTTTTTT	CASSGGGGANTGELFF
few	TRBV25-1	.	TRBJ2-1	TGTGCCAGCAGTGACCGGGGTGGGATATACAATGAGCAGTTCTTC	CASSDRGGIYNEQFF
many	TRBV20-1	TRBD2	TRBJ2-5	TGCAGTGCTAGAGTGGATAGCGGGAAGGACCAAGAGACCCAGTACTTC	CSARVDSGKDQETQYF
many	TRBV28	.	TRBJ2-3	TGTGCCAGCAGCTTGTTTACAGATACGCAGTATTTT	CASSLFTDTQYF
many	TRBV5-6	TRBD1	TRBJ2-2	TGTGCCAGCAGCTTGCGGGACAGGGGGCACACCGGGGAGCTGTTTTTT	CASSLRDRGHTGELFF
few	TRBV5-6	TRBD2	TRBJ2-1	TGTGCCAGCAGCTACCCGGGACTAGCGTTATTGAGCTCCTACAATGAGCAGTTCTTC	CASSYPGLALLSSYNEQFF
.	TRBV20-1	.	TRBJ1-5	TGCAGTGCTAGAGATGGCTACTGGACAGGCAATCAGCCCCAGCATTTT	CSARDGYWTGNQPQHF
many	TRBV3-1	.	TRBJ2-5	TGTGCCAGCAGCCATAACCAGGGGGGGGAGACCCAGTACTTC	CASSHNQGGETQYF
many	TRBV12-3/TRBV12-4	.	TRBJ2-3	TGTGCCAGCTCCATAATCGTTGGGGCCACAGATACGCAGTATTTT	CASSIIVGATDTQYF
many	TRBV11-2	.	TRBJ2-1	TGTGCCAGCAGCTTTACAGGGAGCGATGAGCAGTTCTTC	CASSFTGSDEQFF
many	TRBV7-9	.	TRBJ2-6	TGTGCCAGCAGCTCCCGTCTCGGTGGCCAATCTGGGGCCAACGTCCTGACTTTC	CASSSRLGGQSGANVLTF
.	TRBV9	TRBD1	TRBJ1-4	TGTGCCAGCAGCGCCGCCGGGACAGGCAATGAAAAACTGTTTTTT	CASSAAGTGNEKLFF
few	TRBV19	.	TRBJ1-1	TGTGCCAGTAGTATTCGGGGCTCCACTGAAGCTTTCTTT	CASSIRGSTEAFF
many	TRBV6-5	TRBD2	TRBJ2-3	TGTGCCAGCAGTTACGCCGGGCTAGCGGGAGTGAGCACAGATACGCAGTATTTT	CASSYAGLAGVSTDTQYF
many	TRBV27	.	TRBJ1-1	TGTGCCAGCAGAAAACCTACAGGCGGCGAGTATGCTGAAGCTTTCTTT	CASRKPTGGEYAEAFF
many	TRBV27	TRBD2	TRBJ2-3	TGTGCCAGCAGTTTATCGAGGGGACTAGCGGGAGCCACAGATACGCAGTATTTT	CASSLSRGLAGATDTQYF
many	TRBV29-1	.	TRBJ2-3	TGCAGCGTTGACCCACCCGACGATACGCAGTATTTT	CSVDPPDDTQYF
.	TRBV19	.	TRBJ2-6	TGTGCCAGTACGCCCTCGGGCCACACTGGGGCCAACGTCCCGACTTTC	CASTPSGHTGANVPTF
few	TRBV5-5	.	TRBJ1-1	TGTGCCAGCAGCTGGAGGGTCACTGAAGCTTTCTTT	CASSWRVTEAFF
many	TRBV27	.	TRBJ2-1	TGTGCCAGCAGTTTTGGGGGATTGGGCAATGAGCAGTTCTTC	CASSFGGLGNEQFF
.	TRBV24-1	.	TRBJ2-5	TGTGCCACCAGCGAACCTCTTTTTGAGACCCAGTACTTC	CATSEPLFETQYF
.	TRBV5-4	.	TRBJ2-4	TGTGCCAGCAGTATTGACTCAAACATTCAGTACTTC	CASSIDSNIQYF
.	TRBV5-1	.	TRBJ1-2	TGCGCCAGCAGCCTTGCTTCTGACTCCTCCTATGGCTACACCTTC	CASSLASDSSYGYTF
many	TRBV29-1	.	TRBJ1-1	TGCAGCGTCCAAGGAAGGCTGAACACTGAAGCTTTCTTT	CSVQGRLNTEAFF